Here is one T cell receptor beta chain with its context. This CDR3 has 19 amino acids. Germline values: CDR1 SGDLS, CDR2 YYNGEE. The V segment lost 6 bases and the J segment 2 bases; nucleotides outside the gene matches: 21. These data belong to a study of cytomegalovirus exposure and HLA in healthy donors. Sequencing used immunoSEQ multiplex PCR; TCRdb keeps in-frame clones, though not all of them. This table holds around 250,000 clones, 90% found once. This clonotype was obtained from a woman under 40 in good health and CMV-seronegative. The sample comprised PBMCs. This rearrangement joins TRBV9 to TRBJ2-7; TRBD1 agrees at 9 bases. This CDR3 reads CASIFPRDRVRVATYEQYF. The CDR3 bases are TGTGCCAGCATCTTCCCCCGGGACAGGGTTCGCGTGGCGACCTACGAGCAGTACTTC.